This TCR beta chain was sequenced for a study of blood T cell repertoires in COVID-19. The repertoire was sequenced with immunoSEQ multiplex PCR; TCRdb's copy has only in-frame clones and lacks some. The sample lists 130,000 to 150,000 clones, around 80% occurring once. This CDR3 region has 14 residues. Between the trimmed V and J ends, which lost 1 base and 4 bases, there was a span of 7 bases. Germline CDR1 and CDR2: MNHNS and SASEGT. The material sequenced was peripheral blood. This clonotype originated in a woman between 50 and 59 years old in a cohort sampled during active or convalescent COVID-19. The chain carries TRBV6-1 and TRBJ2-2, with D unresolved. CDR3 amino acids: CASSEVRSTGELFF. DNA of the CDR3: TGTGCCAGCAGTGAAGTCAGATCCACCGGGGAGCTGTTTTTT.